This T cell receptor (beta chain) originates from a study of cytomegalovirus exposure and HLA in healthy donors. The table came from immunoSEQ multiplex PCR; TCRdb's copy has only in-frame clones and leaves some out. The data hold some 120,000 clones, with roughly nine tenths observed a single time. The CDR3 is 18 residues long. Germline-derived CDR1 and CDR2 are MGHDK and SYGVNS. Trimming removed 6 bases from V and 1 base from J; junction bases left unmatched: 12. The chain employs TRBV25-1 and TRBJ2-1, with 10 positions matching TRBD2. The source is a woman between 18 and 29 years old in good health and CMV-seronegative. The sample taken for sequencing was PBMCs. CDR3 bases: TGTGCCAGCAGGGGTGGGCTAGCGGGAGCTTGGTCCTACAATGAGCAGTTCTTC. The encoded protein is CASRGGLAGAWSYNEQFF.